Here is one TCR beta chain with its context. The CDR3 is made up of 14 amino acids. Trimming cost V 4 bases and J 4 bases; bases outside gene matches: 8. Germline V gives CDR1 SGHDT, CDR2 YYEEEE. Generated by immunoSEQ multiplex PCR, the TCRdb table keeps only in-frame clones and is missing some. This table holds approximately 150,000 clones, around 82% found once. This entry belongs to a study of blood T cell repertoires in COVID-19. Sequencing was performed on peripheral blood. This clonotype was obtained from a man in his sixties with acute or convalescent COVID-19. The chain carries TRBV5-6 and TRBJ2-7; 7 bases are shared with TRBD1. The CDR3 DNA reads as TGTGCCAGCAGCCCCTGGGACAGACAATACGAGCAGTACTTC. Residues: CASSPWDRQYEQYF.